This T cell receptor (beta chain) was captured in a study of T-cell reconstitution after alpha-beta-depleted transplantation in children. Whole-study results and caveats: At day 60, the high TCRbeta diversity found in some patients originated from recipient T cells and thymic progenitors that had survived. Reports say that about two months after transplant, the alpha-beta T cells came out of several hundred graft clones that had expanded. T-cell counts and diversity at one year post-transplant came mainly from newly produced T cells.

Researchers prepared the TCRbeta library using unique molecular identifiers, the study reports. TCRdb reprocessed the PCR reads with MiXCR, giving one entry per CDR3 protein. The repertoire has around 440,000 distinct CDR3 sequences, 15% to 20% of them found once; the top ten carry just under 30%. CDR1 SGHAT and CDR2 FQNNGV come from the germline V gene. Trimming cost V 5 bases and J 5 bases; bases outside gene matches: 4. The CDR3 loop spans 16 amino acids. This clonotype was counted ten times or more. The antigen is unknown. The TCR originated in a boy under two years old who had a stem cell transplant for Wiskott-Aldrich syndrome, so the T cells may come from the graft donor. The chain carries TRBV11-2 and TRBJ2-2, with 14 nucleotides matching TRBD2. This material consisted of PBMCs, mostly from graft donor cells, taken 360 days after TCRalphabeta/CD19-depleted stem cell transplant. CDR3 in amino acids: CASSGGLAGATGELFF. In DNA, the CDR3 is TGTGCCAGCAGCGGGGGACTAGCGGGGGCTACCGGGGAGCTGTTTTTT.